These 18 T cell receptor beta chains originate from one sample sequenced in a study of blood T cell repertoires in COVID-19. Profiled with immunoSEQ multiplex PCR; TCRdb holds only in-frame clones, not every one. The table lists 180,000 or so clones, approximately 85% of them singletons. The material sequenced was PBMCs or T cells enriched from blood (not recorded which). The source of these receptors is a middle-aged man who had recovered from COVID-19.

CDR3 sequence (DNA): TGCAGCGCGAGGGCGCCGGGGAACTATGGCTACACCTTC. Translation gives CSARAPGNYGYTF. The J gene is TRBJ1-2, the V gene TRBV29-1, with D unresolved. CDR1 and CDR2 from the germline V gene are SQVTM and ANQGSEA. Trimming shortened V by 7 bases and J by 2 bases, and 14 bases separated the two germline ends. The CDR3 has 13 residues. The full variable domain, with the rest looked up from reference TRBV29-1 and TRBJ1-2, is SAVISQKPSRDICQRGTSLTIQCQVDSQVTMMFWYRQQPGQSLTLIATANQGSEATYESGFVIDKFPISRPNLTFSTLTVSNMSPEDSSIYLCSARAPGNYGYTFGSGTRLTVV.

The CDR3, as DNA: TGCGCCAGCAGCCCTGCAACTAATGAAAAACTGTTTTTT. It is translated as CASSPATNEKLFF. The V call is TRBV5-1, the J call TRBJ1-4; D unresolved. The germline V gene has CDR1 SGHRS and CDR2 YFSETQ. The CDR3 contains 13 residues. Trimming removed 4 bases at V and 0 bases at J, with 4 bases between.

In its sample, this clone was seen once. V is TRBV15 and J is TRBJ2-5, with D possibly TRBD1 on 5 matching bases. Germline loops: CDR1 LNHNV, CDR2 YYDKDF (reference sequence). The V end lost 1 base, the J end lost 1 base, and 7 bases lay between the germline ends. The CDR3 has 14 amino acids. The CDR3 region is CATSRVTGQETQYF. DNA of the CDR3: TGTGCCACCAGCAGAGTAACAGGCCAAGAGACCCAGTACTTC. Full variable domain (outside the CDR3, taken from reference TRBV15 and TRBJ2-5): DAMVIQNPRYQVTQFGKPVTLSCSQTLNHNVMYWYQQKSSQAPKLLFHYYDKDFNNEADTPDNFQSRRPNTSFCFLDIRSPGLGDTAMYLCATSRVTGQETQYFGPGTRLLVL.

This clone has only one observation. CDR3 in amino acids: CASSLGVDQGRETQYF. CDR3 bases: TGTGCCAGCAGCCTCGGGGTCGACCAAGGTAGAGAGACCCAGTACTTC. The chain joins TRBV7-9 to TRBJ2-5; D possibly corresponds to TRBD2 (5 bases). CDR3 size: 16 residues. Trimming removed 5 bases at V and 4 bases at J, with 20 bases between. Germline V lookup: CDR1 SEHNR, CDR2 FQNEAQ (reference sequence).

The V call is TRBV20-1, the J call TRBJ2-1, with D unresolved. The CDR3 contains 10 residues. Trimming shortened V by 6 bases and J by 9 bases, and 9 bases separated the two germline ends. Looked up from germline, CDR1 is DFQATT and CDR2 is SNEGSKA (reference sequence). The CDR3 is CSAYASEQFF. The CDR3, as DNA: TGCAGTGCCTACGCTTCTGAGCAGTTCTTC.

V gene TRBV11-2 combines with J gene TRBJ2-1; D possibly corresponds to TRBD1 (5 bases). The CDR3 has 15 amino acids. CDR1 SGHAT and CDR2 FQNNGV come from the germline V gene. V was trimmed by 5 bases and J by 0 bases, leaving 11 bases between them. The CDR3 bases are TGTGCCAGCAGCCATATCCAGGGCTCCTACAATGAGCAGTTCTTC. Its protein is CASSHIQGSYNEQFF.

This chain uses TRBV12-5 with TRBJ1-5; TRBD1 matches at 7 bases. The J segment lost 2 bases and the V segment lost 5 bases, leaving 0 bases of the junction unmatched. The length of the CDR3 is 13 residues. Germline V lookup: CDR1 LGHNT, CDR2 FRNRAP. In DNA form, the CDR3 reads TGTGCTAGTGGTACAGGGGGCAATCAGCCCCAGCATTTT. Encoded protein: CASGTGGNQPQHF.

The CDR3 loop reads CASSVRADYGYTF. CDR3 in DNA: TGTGCCAGCAGTGTCAGGGCGGACTATGGCTACACCTTC. The chain recombines TRBV2 with TRBJ1-2; a possible D gene is TRBD1 (5 bases). CDR3 size: 13 residues. V lost 4 bases and J 3 bases, leaving 9 bases between the germline ends. Germline V gene sequence: CDR1 SNHLY, CDR2 FYNNEI. The whole variable domain, remainder taken from reference TRBV2 and TRBJ1-2, is EPEVTQTPSHQVTQMGQEVILRCVPISNHLYFYWYRQILGQKVEFLVSFYNNEISEKSEIFDDQFSVERPDGSNFTLKIRSTKLEDSAMYFCASSVRADYGYTFGSGTRLTVV.

CDR3 bases: TGTGCCAGCAGTTTGGGCAGGACGGGATCCTATAATTCACCCCTCCACTTT. Protein sequence: CASSLGRTGSYNSPLHF. The chain combines TRBV27 with TRBJ1-6, with no clear D. The CDR3 is made up of 17 amino acids. Germline CDR1 reads MNHEY; CDR2 reads SMNVEV (reference sequence). The ends were cut back, 3 bases at V and 1 base at J, with 13 bases in the middle.

This clone was seen once. The chain couples TRBV28 to TRBJ2-7; D not certain. The germline CDR1 and CDR2 sequences are MDHEN and SYDVKM. The length of the CDR3 is 12 residues. Trimming removed 7 bases from V and 1 base from J, with 8 bases in between. Here the CDR3 DNA reads TGTGCCAGCATGGCCAGTTCCTACGAGCAGTACTTC. It specifies CASMASSYEQYF.

This clone was seen many times. The V gene is TRBV27, the J gene TRBJ2-3; D uncertain. CDR3 size: 14 residues. Germline CDR1 is MNHEY and CDR2 is SMNVEV (reference sequence). Trimming left V 5 bases short and J 2 bases short, with 11 bases between. The CDR3 is CASSASTLTDTQYF. In DNA form, the CDR3 reads TGTGCCAGCAGTGCTTCTACTCTCACAGATACGCAGTATTTT.

The chain combines TRBV7-8 with TRBJ1-2, with TRBD1 identical over 10 bases. Germline V CDR1 and CDR2: SGHVS, FQNEAQ. The CDR3 runs 15 residues. Trimming took 5 bases from V and 7 from J; bases not matched to a gene: 10. In nucleotides, the CDR3 is TGTGCCAGCAGCCCTACCGGGACAGGGGAGAGTGGCTACACCTTC. It encodes CASSPTGTGESGYTF.

The V call is TRBV28, the J call TRBJ1-2, with D possibly matching TRBD1 (5 bases). CDR3 length: 14 residues. Trimming shortened V by 5 bases and J by 2 bases, and 12 bases separated the two germline ends. The germline V gene has CDR1 MDHEN and CDR2 SYDVKM. CDR3 region: CASSAPQANYGYTF. CDR3 nucleotide sequence: TGTGCCAGCAGTGCCCCACAGGCGAACTATGGCTACACCTTC.

This chain connects TRBV20-1 to TRBJ1-3; 8 bases map to TRBD1. Germline V gene lookup returns CDR1 DFQATT and CDR2 SNEGSKA (reference sequence). V lost 6 bases, J lost 0 bases, and 10 bases stayed unmatched. This CDR3 has 16 residues. CDR3 residues: CSASPNTGGSGNTIYF. The CDR3 DNA sequence: TGCAGTGCCAGTCCTAACACAGGGGGCTCTGGAAACACCATATATTTT.

The table lists this clone with a few counts. The genes are TRBV19 and TRBJ1-6; possibly TRBD1 for D (6 bases). Per the germline V gene, CDR1 is LNHDA and CDR2 is SQIVND (reference sequence). The CDR3 runs to 15 residues. V was pared by 5 bases and J by 9 bases, with 17 bases between. CDR3 nucleotide sequence: TGTGCCAGTAGTCTCGCAAGACAGGCTTTTTCACCCCTCCACTTT. Amino acid sequence: CASSLARQAFSPLHF.

The chain joins TRBV9 to TRBJ2-1; 10 bases map to TRBD2. V shed 3 bases, J shed 6 bases, and the junction held 6 bases outside the gene matches. Per the germline V gene, CDR1 is SGDLS and CDR2 is YYNGEE. This CDR3 region has 15 residues. The CDR3 DNA reads TGTGCCAGCAGCGCGTCAGCGGGAGGGGTCAATGAGCAGTTCTTC. Protein: CASSASAGGVNEQFF. Filled out from reference TRBV9 and TRBJ2-1, the complete variable domain reads DSGVTQTPKHLITATGQRVTLRCSPRSGDLSVYWYQQSLDQGLQFLIQYYNGEERAKGNILERFSAQQFPDLHSELNLSSLELGDSALYFCASSASAGGVNEQFFGPGTRLTVL.

V and J are TRBV27 and TRBJ2-3, with 7 bases identical to TRBD2. This CDR3 has 14 residues. The V segment lost 4 bases and the J segment 4 bases; nucleotides outside the gene matches: 5. Germline V gives CDR1 MNHEY, CDR2 SMNVEV (reference sequence). CDR3 region: CASSSSGVADTQYF. CDR3 nucleotides: TGTGCCAGCAGTTCCAGCGGGGTGGCAGATACGCAGTATTTT.

The chain couples TRBV28 to TRBJ1-1; 9 positions agree with TRBD1. Germline CDR1 MDHEN, CDR2 SYDVKM. The CDR3 runs to 15 residues. The V and J ends lost 5 bases and 5 bases, in that order; junction bases with no gene match: 9. The CDR3 loop reads CASSILQGAATEAFF. The CDR3 nucleotides are TGTGCCAGCAGTATTTTACAGGGGGCAGCGACTGAAGCTTTCTTT.